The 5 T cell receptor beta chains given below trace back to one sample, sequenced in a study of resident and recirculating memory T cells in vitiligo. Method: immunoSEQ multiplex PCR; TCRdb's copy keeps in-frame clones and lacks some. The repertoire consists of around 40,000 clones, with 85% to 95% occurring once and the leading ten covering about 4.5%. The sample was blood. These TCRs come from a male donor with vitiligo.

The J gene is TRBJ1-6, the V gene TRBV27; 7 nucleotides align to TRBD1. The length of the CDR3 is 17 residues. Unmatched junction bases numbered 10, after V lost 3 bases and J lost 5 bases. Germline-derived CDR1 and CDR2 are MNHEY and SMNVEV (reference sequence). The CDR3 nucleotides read TGTGCCAGCAGTTTTCTACCCCTACAGGGGAATAATTCACCCCTCCACTTT. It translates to CASSFLPLQGNNSPLHF.

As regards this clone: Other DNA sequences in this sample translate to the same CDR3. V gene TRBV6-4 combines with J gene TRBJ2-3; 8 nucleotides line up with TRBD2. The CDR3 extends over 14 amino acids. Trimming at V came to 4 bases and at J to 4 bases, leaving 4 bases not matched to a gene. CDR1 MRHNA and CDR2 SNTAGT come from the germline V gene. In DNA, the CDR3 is TGTGCCAGCAGTGCAAGCGGGGGTGCAGATACGCAGTATTTT. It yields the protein CASSASGGADTQYF.

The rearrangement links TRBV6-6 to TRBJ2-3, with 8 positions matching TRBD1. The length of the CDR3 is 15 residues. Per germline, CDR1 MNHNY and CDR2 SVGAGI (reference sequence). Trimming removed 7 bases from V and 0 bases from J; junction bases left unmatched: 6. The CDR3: CASKIGQGSTDTQYF. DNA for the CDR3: TGTGCCAGCAAGATAGGACAGGGTAGCACAGATACGCAGTATTTT.

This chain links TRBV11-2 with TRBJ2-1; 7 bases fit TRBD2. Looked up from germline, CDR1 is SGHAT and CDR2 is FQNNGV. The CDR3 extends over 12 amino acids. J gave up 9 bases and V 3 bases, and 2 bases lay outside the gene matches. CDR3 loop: CASSFTSVEQFF. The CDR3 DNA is TGTGCCAGCAGCTTCACTAGCGTTGAGCAGTTCTTC.

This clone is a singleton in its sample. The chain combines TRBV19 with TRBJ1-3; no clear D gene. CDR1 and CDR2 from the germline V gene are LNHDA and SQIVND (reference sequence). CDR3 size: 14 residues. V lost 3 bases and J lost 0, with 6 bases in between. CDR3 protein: CASSISGSGNTIYF. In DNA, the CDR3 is TGTGCCAGTAGTATTTCAGGCTCTGGAAACACCATATATTTT.